These 32 T cell receptor beta chains originate from one sample sequenced in a study of blood T cell repertoires in COVID-19. The data were produced by immunoSEQ multiplex PCR, yet TCRdb's version contains in-frame clones alone and is incomplete. The table records about 300,000 clones, 85% to 90% of them present only once. Sample: PBMCs or T cells enriched from blood (not recorded which). Receptors were obtained from a man between 25 and 39 years old who had recovered from COVID-19.

The genes are TRBV4-2 and TRBJ2-1; TRBD2 agrees at 8 bases. Germline loops: CDR1 LGHNA, CDR2 YNFKEQ. There are 18 residues in the CDR3. Trimming cost V 1 base and J 4 bases; bases outside gene matches: 12. CDR3: CASSQVFGGAEVYNEQFF. CDR3 DNA sequence: TGTGCCAGCAGCCAAGTGTTCGGGGGGGCCGAGGTTTACAATGAGCAGTTCTTC.

V gene TRBV6-5 combines with J gene TRBJ2-7; TRBD2 aligns across 7 bases. V lost 2 bases to trimming and J lost 7 bases; unmatched junction nucleotides: 8. The CDR3 is made up of 14 amino acids. Germline assignment: CDR1 MNHEY and CDR2 SVGAGI. The CDR3 DNA sequence: TGTGCCAGCAGTTACAAGGGGAGGGTTACAGAGCAGTACTTC. This gives the protein CASSYKGRVTEQYF.

The chain carries TRBV7-9 and TRBJ2-1, with a tentative D call TRBD1 (5 bases). Germline V gene data show CDR1 as SEHNR and CDR2 as FQNEAQ (reference sequence). Trimming took 0 bases from V and 8 from J, leaving 14 bases between them. The CDR3 length is 15 residues. The CDR3 protein is CASSLAVGQWDEQFF. CDR3 nucleotides: TGTGCCAGCAGCTTAGCGGTAGGACAATGGGATGAGCAGTTCTTC.

The chain's CDR3 is CAHYGREGRETQYF. CDR3 coding DNA: TGTGCCCATTACGGGCGGGAGGGCCGAGAGACCCAGTACTTC. The chain recombines TRBV28 with TRBJ2-5, with TRBD2 matching 9 bases. The V segment lost 11 bases and the J segment 4 bases; nucleotides outside the gene matches: 11. Germline CDR1 is MDHEN and CDR2 is SYDVKM. CDR3 length: 14 residues.

V and J are TRBV10-3 and TRBJ2-7; tentatively, D is TRBD1 (6 bases). The CDR3 consists of 14 residues. V was cut by 4 bases and J by 2 bases, with 12 bases left in between. Germline values: CDR1 ENHRY, CDR2 SYGVKD. CDR3 amino acids: CAISVGARPYEQYF. In nucleotides, the CDR3 is TGTGCCATCAGTGTGGGGGCAAGGCCCTACGAGCAGTACTTC.

The rearrangement uses TRBV18 and TRBJ2-7, with D unclear. CDR3 length: 13 residues. Germline V gene sequence: CDR1 KGHSH, CDR2 LQKENI. The V end lost 5 bases, the J end lost 1 base, and 9 bases lay between the germline ends. Here the CDR3 reads CASSEQKSYEQYF. The CDR3, as DNA: TGTGCCAGCTCAGAACAGAAATCCTACGAGCAGTACTTC.

The gene calls are TRBV30 and TRBJ2-6; the match to TRBD2 covers 8 bases. The J segment lost 4 bases and the V segment lost 4 bases, leaving 9 bases of the junction unmatched. Germline CDR1 and CDR2: GTSNPN and SVGIG (reference sequence). This CDR3 is built from 16 residues. The CDR3 nucleotides are TGTGCCTGGAAGGGAGCGGGAGAGTCAGGGGCCAACGTCCTGACTTTC. It is translated as CAWKGAGESGANVLTF.

The rearrangement links TRBV7-9 to TRBJ2-3, with 8 nucleotides matching TRBD2. CDR1 SEHNR and CDR2 FQNEAQ come from the germline V gene (reference sequence). J gave up 5 bases and V 0 bases, and 7 bases lay outside the gene matches. The CDR3 is made up of 16 amino acids. The chain's CDR3 is CASSLAAGGNIDTQYF. The CDR3 DNA reads as TGTGCCAGCAGCTTAGCCGCGGGAGGCAATATAGATACGCAGTATTTT.

The table lists this clone with a few counts. The chain has TRBV14 and TRBJ2-7; tentatively, D is TRBD1 (6 bases). The CDR3 sequence is 15 residues long. Between the trimmed V and J ends, which lost 0 bases and 4 bases, there was a span of 13 bases. Germline CDR1 is SGHDN and CDR2 is FVKESK. The CDR3 here is CASSQDRRQEYEQYF. DNA for the CDR3: TGTGCCAGCAGCCAAGATCGGCGACAGGAGTACGAGCAGTACTTC.

This clone was seen just once. J is TRBJ1-1 and V is TRBV18; a weak D match, TRBD1 (5 bases). The length of the CDR3 is 13 residues. Between the trimmed V and J ends, which lost 5 bases and 6 bases, there was a span of 13 bases. Germline CDR1 KGHSH, CDR2 LQKENI. CDR3 in DNA: TGTGCCAGCTCATACCGCTCGGGGGCTGAAGCTTTCTTT. It translates to CASSYRSGAEAFF.

The V and J genes are TRBV12-5 and TRBJ2-6, with D perhaps TRBD1 (6 bases). V was clipped by 0 bases and J by 1 base, with 10 bases between them. Germline V gives CDR1 LGHNT, CDR2 FRNRAP. There are 17 residues in the CDR3. The CDR3 DNA reads as TGTGCTAGTGGTTTGGTACGGACAGAGTCTGGGGCCAACGTCCTGACTTTC. It codes for CASGLVRTESGANVLTF. The entire variable domain, with the rest obtained from reference TRBV12-5 and TRBJ2-6, is as follows: DARVTQTPRHKVTEMGQEVTMRCQPILGHNTVFWYRQTMMQGLELLAYFRNRAPLDDSGMPKDRFSAEMPDATLATLKIQPSEPRDSAVYFCASGLVRTESGANVLTFGAGSRLTVL.

The rearrangement uses TRBV24-1 and TRBJ2-5; D ambiguous. The CDR3 contains 15 residues. CDR1 is KGHDR, CDR2 SFDVKD, per germline. The V gene lost 1 base and the J gene lost 2 bases, with 10 bases spanning the gap. CDR3 loop: CATSDLGSGQETQYF. Written as DNA, the CDR3 is TGTGCCACCAGTGATTTAGGTTCCGGGCAAGAGACCCAGTACTTC.

This chain links TRBV2 with TRBJ2-7; a weak D match, TRBD2 (6 bases). The CDR3 is made up of 12 amino acids. Germline-derived CDR1 and CDR2 are SNHLY and FYNNEI. V lost 8 bases and J lost 3, with 11 bases in between. CDR3 sequence (DNA): TGTGCCAGCGCGGGACTTAGCTACGAGCAGTACTTC. It is translated as CASAGLSYEQYF.

The V gene is TRBV4-1, the J gene TRBJ2-5, with 7 bases aligning to TRBD1. The CDR3 runs 14 residues. V shed 3 bases and J 5 bases; nucleotides not matched to a gene: 6. Germline values: CDR1 MGHRA, CDR2 YSYEKL. The CDR3 region is CASSHGTVTETQYF. The CDR3 region has the DNA TGCGCCAGCAGCCACGGGACAGTTACCGAGACCCAGTACTTC.

A few counts support this clone. The rearrangement joins TRBV10-3 to TRBJ2-3; 9 bases agree with TRBD2. This CDR3 spans 14 amino acids. Losses at the gene ends were 11 bases for V and 0 bases for J; bases not matched to a gene: 6. Per the germline V gene, CDR1 is ENHRY and CDR2 is SYGVKD. Here the CDR3 reads CAAASGVSTDTQYF. The CDR3 region has the DNA TGTGCCGCGGCTAGCGGGGTTAGCACAGATACGCAGTATTTT.

For the CDR3, the DNA is TGTGCCAGCAGCTTAGACGCGGGACGGCCCTATGGCTACACCTTC. This encodes CASSLDAGRPYGYTF. V gene TRBV7-9 combines with J gene TRBJ1-2, with D tentatively TRBD1 (5 bases). The CDR3 runs 15 residues. Germline V CDR1 and CDR2: SEHNR, FQNEAQ (reference sequence). Trimming pared 1 base from V and 4 bases from J, leaving 13 bases between.

The chain combines TRBV7-2 with TRBJ1-5; D may be TRBD1 (5 bases). V lost 0 bases, J lost 2 bases, and 8 bases lay in between. Looked up from germline, CDR1 is SGHTA and CDR2 is FQGNSA. The CDR3 extends over 15 amino acids. The CDR3 DNA follows: TGTGCCAGCAGCTTAGCAGGGGCCGGCAATCAGCCCCAGCATTTT. Translated, it gives CASSLAGAGNQPQHF.

The chain carries TRBV4-1 and TRBJ1-2; D might be TRBD1 (6 bases). Germline values: CDR1 MGHRA, CDR2 YSYEKL. The CDR3 totals 16 residues. With 0 bases removed from V and 2 bases from J, the gap between germline ends came to 13 bases. CDR3 in DNA: TGCGCCAGCAGCCAAGAATCGGCAGGGGAGAACTATGGCTACACCTTC. Translating gives CASSQESAGENYGYTF.

This clone has only a few counts. The J gene is TRBJ1-2, the V gene TRBV5-1; the D is unclear. The CDR3 extends over 13 amino acids. Deletions cut 0 bases from V and 3 bases from J, with 6 bases between. Germline V gene sequence: CDR1 SGHRS, CDR2 YFSETQ. CDR3 sequence: CASSLDLDYGYTF. DNA for the CDR3: TGCGCCAGCAGCTTGGACTTGGACTATGGCTACACCTTC.

The gene calls are TRBV28 and TRBJ1-5, with D maybe TRBD1 (5 bases). This CDR3 is 15 amino acids long. V was shortened by 2 bases and J by 5 bases, with 13 bases between the two germline ends. The germline V gene has CDR1 MDHEN and CDR2 SYDVKM. The CDR3 reads CASSLQGPPDQPQHF. The CDR3 nucleotides read TGTGCCAGCAGTTTACAGGGCCCACCGGATCAGCCCCAGCATTTT.

V and J are TRBV15 and TRBJ1-2; D remains unclear. This CDR3 comprises 12 residues. Germline values: CDR1 LNHNV, CDR2 YYDKDF (reference sequence). V was shortened by 5 bases and J by 8 bases, with 12 bases between the two germline ends. CDR3: CATSSPGGGYTF. The CDR3 DNA reads TGTGCCACCAGCTCCCCCGGAGGAGGCTACACCTTC.

This clone appeared a single time. This chain joins TRBV3-1 (or the pseudogene TRBV3-2) and TRBJ1-1, with no clear D. CDR3 size: 12 residues. The germline V gene has CDR1 LGHDT and CDR2 YNNKEL (reference sequence). With 1 base removed from V and 11 bases from J, the gap between germline ends came to 11 bases. The CDR3 nucleotides are TGTGCCAGCAGCCAAGCCGGTAAGTGGGCTTTCTTT. The encoded protein is CASSQAGKWAFF.

V usage is TRBV11-3 and J usage is TRBJ1-1; D is undetermined. Deletions cut 3 bases from V and 1 base from J, with 6 bases between. There are 13 residues in the CDR3. The germline V gene encodes CDR1 SGHNT and CDR2 YENEEA. CDR3 nucleotides: TGTGCCAGCAGCTTGGACTCGAACACTGAAGCTTTCTTT. Protein product: CASSLDSNTEAFF.

The chain couples TRBV6-5 to TRBJ2-1; 8 bases map to TRBD2. Germline V gene sequence: CDR1 MNHEY, CDR2 SVGAGI. Trimming took 5 bases from V and 2 from J; bases not matched to a gene: 5. The CDR3 has 15 amino acids. In DNA, the CDR3 is TGTGCCAGCAGTCGTTCTAGCGGGCCCTACAATGAGCAGTTCTTC. Translating gives CASSRSSGPYNEQFF.

V gene TRBV5-1 combines with J gene TRBJ2-2; 13 nucleotides match TRBD2. J lost 0 bases, V lost 4 bases, and 9 bases had no gene match. The CDR3 consists of 19 residues. The germline CDR1 and CDR2 sequences are SGHRS and YFSETQ. The CDR3 is CASSPWTSGSGANTGELFF. CDR3 DNA: TGCGCCAGCAGCCCTTGGACTAGCGGGAGTGGAGCGAACACCGGGGAGCTGTTTTTT.

Only one count was recorded for this clone. The chain employs TRBV5-1 and TRBJ1-2; the match to TRBD1 covers 8 bases. The CDR3 runs to 14 residues. Germline trimming cut 0 bases from V and 6 bases from J; bases unmatched to any gene: 4. The germline V gene encodes CDR1 SGHRS and CDR2 YFSETQ. The CDR3 region has the DNA TGCGCCAGCAGCTTGGGTGCAGGGGGCGATGGCTACACCTTC. This encodes CASSLGAGGDGYTF.

The V gene is TRBV10-2, the J gene TRBJ2-7, with no clear D. CDR1 is WSHSY, CDR2 SAAADI, per germline. The CDR3 consists of 11 residues. Between the trimmed V and J ends, which lost 6 bases and 4 bases, there was a span of 7 bases. CDR3 loop: CASSPVYEQYF. As DNA, the CDR3 is TGCGCCAGCAGCCCTGTATACGAGCAGTACTTC.

The CDR3 loop reads CASSLGLAKNIQYF. CDR3 coding DNA: TGCGCCAGCAGCCTGGGACTAGCCAAAAACATTCAGTACTTC. The chain joins TRBV5-1 to TRBJ2-4; the D gene is possibly TRBD2 (6 bases). Deletions cut 4 bases from V and 0 bases from J, with 8 bases between. From germline, CDR1 is SGHRS and CDR2 YFSETQ. This CDR3 region has 14 residues.

This chain joins TRBV19 and TRBJ2-5; 8 nucleotides match TRBD2. The J segment lost 5 bases and the V segment lost 6 bases, leaving 5 bases of the junction unmatched. The CDR3 runs to 13 residues. Germline V gives CDR1 LNHDA, CDR2 SQIVND (reference sequence). The DNA of the CDR3 is TGTGCCAGTAGAGGACTAGCAAGGGAGACCCAGTACTTC. As protein: CASRGLARETQYF.

The rearrangement links TRBV14 to TRBJ1-3; 9 bases map to TRBD1. This CDR3 comprises 17 residues. Germline trimming cut 3 bases from V and 3 bases from J; bases unmatched to any gene: 9. Germline values: CDR1 SGHDN, CDR2 FVKESK. The CDR3 DNA sequence: TGTGCCAGCAGCCAGAAAGCTACAGGGGGCCGTGGAAACACCATATATTTT. Protein sequence: CASSQKATGGRGNTIYF.

The CDR3: CATSFDSNTGELFF. CDR3 coding DNA: TGTGCCACCAGTTTTGACAGTAACACCGGGGAGCTGTTTTTT. The chain links TRBV24-1 to TRBJ2-2; D might be TRBD1 (5 bases). The V gene lost 6 bases and the J gene lost 2 bases, with 9 bases spanning the gap. Germline-derived CDR1 and CDR2 are KGHDR and SFDVKD. The CDR3 length is 14 residues.

V gene TRBV9 combines with J gene TRBJ2-4, with D perhaps TRBD2 (5 bases). The length of the CDR3 is 14 residues. Germline V lookup: CDR1 SGDLS, CDR2 YYNGEE. The germline V and J ends were trimmed by 0 bases and 6 bases, with 10 bases remaining between them. In nucleotides, the CDR3 is TGTGCCAGCAGCGTAGGCGACGCGGGAAACATTCAGTACTTC. Its protein product is CASSVGDAGNIQYF.